This T cell receptor beta chain was documented in a study of Tregs in tolerant kidney transplant recipients. The germline gives CDR1 SGHRS, CDR2 YFSETQ. The CDR3 consists of 15 residues. V shed 0 bases, J shed 8 bases, and the junction held 6 bases outside the gene matches. Study-wide results and caveats: Nucleotide sequences could not be compared across some patients' samples due to primer changes. Validation in larger populations is needed because few patients were studied.

Clones were sequenced by immunoSEQ multiplex PCR, and TCRdb holds only the in-frame ones, with some missing. The data show about 21,000 clones, roughly 80% seen once. The nonmyeloablative bone marrow transplants came from related graft donors, with transient mixed chimerism. As regards this clone: Its antigen is unidentified.

V usage is TRBV5-1 and J usage is TRBJ2-1, with 9 nucleotides matching TRBD1. The starting material was CD8+ T cells from blood (PBMCs), obtained 6 months after the transplant. This TCR was sampled from a human patient who received a combined kidney and bone marrow transplant. The graft donor may account for some of the T cells. This CDR3 is CASSLVGTGFDEQFF. The CDR3 DNA follows: TGCGCCAGCAGCTTGGTGGGGACAGGGTTCGATGAGCAGTTCTTC. Full variable domain (rest looked up from reference TRBV5-1 and TRBJ2-1): KAGVTQTPRYLIKTRGQQVTLSCSPISGHRSVSWYQQTPGQGLQFLFEYFSETQRNKGNFPGRFSGRQFSNSRSEMNVSTLELGDSALYLCASSLVGTGFDEQFFGPGTRLTVL.